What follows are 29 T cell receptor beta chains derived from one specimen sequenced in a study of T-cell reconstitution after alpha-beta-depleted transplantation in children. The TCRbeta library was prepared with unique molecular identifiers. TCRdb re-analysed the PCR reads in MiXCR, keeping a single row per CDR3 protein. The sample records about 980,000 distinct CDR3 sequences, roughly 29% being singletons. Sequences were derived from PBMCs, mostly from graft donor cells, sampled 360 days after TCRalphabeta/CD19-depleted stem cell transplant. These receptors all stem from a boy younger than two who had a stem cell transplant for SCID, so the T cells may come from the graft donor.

The CDR3: CASSLAPPGYNEKLFF. CDR3 bases: TGTGCCAGCAGCTTAGCACCCCCGGGTTATAATGAAAAACTGTTTTTT. The V gene is TRBV7-8, the J gene TRBJ1-4; D is unresolved. The CDR3 spans 16 residues. CDR1 SGHVS and CDR2 FQNEAQ come from the germline V gene. V gave up 0 bases and J gave up 4 bases, with 12 bases separating them.

In DNA, the CDR3 is TGTGCCAGCAGGATCCTGGACAGATATAACACTGAAGCTTTCTTT. This codes for CASRILDRYNTEAFF. The genes are TRBV2 and TRBJ1-1, with D perhaps TRBD1 (6 bases). From germline, CDR1 is SNHLY and CDR2 FYNNEI. CDR3 length: 15 amino acids. V was clipped by 6 bases and J by 2 bases, with 16 bases between them.

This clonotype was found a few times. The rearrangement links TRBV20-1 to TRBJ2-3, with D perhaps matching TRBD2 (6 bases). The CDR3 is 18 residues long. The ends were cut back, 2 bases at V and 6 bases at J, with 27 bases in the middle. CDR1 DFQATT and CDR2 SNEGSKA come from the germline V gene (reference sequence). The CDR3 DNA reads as TGCAGTGCTAGATTGCGTGGTTACAGCCTAGCGCTGCCTGATACGCAGTATTTT. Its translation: CSARLRGYSLALPDTQYF.

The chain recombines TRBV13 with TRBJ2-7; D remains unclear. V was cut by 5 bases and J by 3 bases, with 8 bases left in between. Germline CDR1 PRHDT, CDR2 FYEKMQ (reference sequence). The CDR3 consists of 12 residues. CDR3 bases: TGTGCCAGCAGCACTCACAACTACGAGCAGTACTTC. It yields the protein CASSTHNYEQYF.

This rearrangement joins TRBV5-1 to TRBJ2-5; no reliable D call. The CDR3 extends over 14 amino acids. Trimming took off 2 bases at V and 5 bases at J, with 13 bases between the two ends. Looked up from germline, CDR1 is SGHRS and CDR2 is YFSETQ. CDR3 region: CASSFQHPAETQYF. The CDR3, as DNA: TGCGCCAGCAGCTTCCAACATCCCGCGGAGACCCAGTACTTC.

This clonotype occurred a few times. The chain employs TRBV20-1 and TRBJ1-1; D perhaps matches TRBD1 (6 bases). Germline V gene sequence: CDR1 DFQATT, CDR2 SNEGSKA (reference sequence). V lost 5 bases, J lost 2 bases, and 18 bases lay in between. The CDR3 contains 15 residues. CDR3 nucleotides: TGCAGTGCTGTTAAAGGGGGGGCCGTTAACACTGAAGCTTTCTTT. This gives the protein CSAVKGGAVNTEAFF.

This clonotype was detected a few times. The CDR3 DNA reads as TGTGCCATCAGTGATGACAGGGGGCACGAGCAGTACTTC. It codes for CAISDDRGHEQYF. The J gene is TRBJ2-7, the V gene TRBV10-3; the match to TRBD1 covers 10 bases. Germline V gene data show CDR1 as ENHRY and CDR2 as SYGVKD. CDR3 length: 13 residues. The V gene end was trimmed by 3 bases and the J gene end by 5 bases; junction bases not matched to a gene: 1.

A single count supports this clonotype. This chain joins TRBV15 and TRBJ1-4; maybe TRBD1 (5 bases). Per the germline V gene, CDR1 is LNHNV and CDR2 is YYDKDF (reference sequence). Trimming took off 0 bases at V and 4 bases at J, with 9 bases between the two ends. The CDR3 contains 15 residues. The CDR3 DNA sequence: TGTGCCACCAGCAGAGATCGGGGGGTTAATGAAAAACTGTTTTTT. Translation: CATSRDRGVNEKLFF.

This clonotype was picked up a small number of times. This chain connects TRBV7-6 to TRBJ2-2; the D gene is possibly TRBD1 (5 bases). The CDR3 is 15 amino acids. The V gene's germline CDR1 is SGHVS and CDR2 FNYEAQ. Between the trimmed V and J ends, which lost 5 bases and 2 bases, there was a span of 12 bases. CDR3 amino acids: CASSTRQQNTGELFF. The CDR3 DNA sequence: TGTGCCAGCAGCACGCGACAGCAAAACACCGGGGAGCTGTTTTTT. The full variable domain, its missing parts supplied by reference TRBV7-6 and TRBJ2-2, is GAGVSQSPRYKVTKRGQDVALRCDPISGHVSLYWYRQALGQGPEFLTYFNYEAQQDKSGLPNDRFSAERPEGSISTLTIQRTEQRDSAMYRCASSTRQQNTGELFFGEGSRLTVL.

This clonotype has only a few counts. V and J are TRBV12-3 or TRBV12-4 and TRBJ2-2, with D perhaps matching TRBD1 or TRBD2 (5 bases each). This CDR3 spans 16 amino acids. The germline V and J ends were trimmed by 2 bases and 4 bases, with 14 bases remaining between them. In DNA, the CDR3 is TGTGCCAGCAGTTTACGGGGCAGCTCCATCACCGGGGAGCTGTTTTTT. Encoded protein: CASSLRGSSITGELFF.

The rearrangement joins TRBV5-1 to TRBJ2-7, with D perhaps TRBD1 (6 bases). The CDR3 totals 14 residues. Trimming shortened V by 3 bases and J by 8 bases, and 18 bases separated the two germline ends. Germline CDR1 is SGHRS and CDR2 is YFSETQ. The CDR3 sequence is CASSSDSPGEQQYF. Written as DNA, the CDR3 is TGCGCCAGCAGCTCGGATAGTCCAGGGGAGCAGCAGTACTTC.

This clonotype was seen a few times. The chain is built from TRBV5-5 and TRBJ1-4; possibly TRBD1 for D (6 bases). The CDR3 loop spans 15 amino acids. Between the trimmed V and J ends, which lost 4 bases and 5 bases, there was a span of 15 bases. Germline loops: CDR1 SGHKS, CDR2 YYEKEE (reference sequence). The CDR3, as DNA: TGTGCCAGCAGCGTAATCCCCGGACAGAATGAAAAACTGTTTTTT. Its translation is CASSVIPGQNEKLFF. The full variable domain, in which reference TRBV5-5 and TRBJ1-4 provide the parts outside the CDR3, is DAGVTQSPTHLIKTRGQQVTLRCSPISGHKSVSWYQQVLGQGPQFIFQYYEKEERGRGNFPDRFSARQFPNYSSELNVNALLLGDSALYLCASSVIPGQNEKLFFGSGTQLSVL.

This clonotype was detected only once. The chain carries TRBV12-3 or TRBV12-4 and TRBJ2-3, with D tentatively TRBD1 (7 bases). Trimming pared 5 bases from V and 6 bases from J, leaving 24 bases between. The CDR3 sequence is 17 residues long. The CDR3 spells CASSLHPTGRRGDTQYF. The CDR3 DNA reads TGTGCCAGCAGTCTCCACCCGACAGGGAGGAGAGGGGATACGCAGTATTTT.

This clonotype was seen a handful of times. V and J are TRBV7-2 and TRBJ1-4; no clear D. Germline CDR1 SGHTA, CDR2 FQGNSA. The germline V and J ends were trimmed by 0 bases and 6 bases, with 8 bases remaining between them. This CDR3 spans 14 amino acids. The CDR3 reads CASSLALRDEKLFF. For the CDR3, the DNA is TGTGCCAGCAGCTTAGCGCTTCGAGATGAAAAACTGTTTTTT.

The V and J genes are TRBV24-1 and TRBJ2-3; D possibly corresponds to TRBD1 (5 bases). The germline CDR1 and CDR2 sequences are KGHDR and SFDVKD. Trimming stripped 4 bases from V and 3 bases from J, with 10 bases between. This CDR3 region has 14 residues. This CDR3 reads CATSDQGGTDTQYF. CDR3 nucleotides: TGTGCCACCAGTGACCAGGGTGGGACAGATACGCAGTATTTT.

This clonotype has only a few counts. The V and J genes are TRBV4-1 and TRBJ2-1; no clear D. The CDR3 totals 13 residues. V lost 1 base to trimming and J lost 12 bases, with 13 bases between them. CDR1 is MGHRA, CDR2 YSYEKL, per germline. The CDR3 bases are TGCGCCAGCAGCCAAGTAGCAGCTTCGGGGCAGTTCTTC. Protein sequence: CASSQVAASGQFF.

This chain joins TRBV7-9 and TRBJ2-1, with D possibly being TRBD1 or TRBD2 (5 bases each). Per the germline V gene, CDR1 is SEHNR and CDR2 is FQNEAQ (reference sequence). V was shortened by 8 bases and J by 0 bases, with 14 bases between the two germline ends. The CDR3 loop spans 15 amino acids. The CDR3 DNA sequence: TGTGCCAGCTTCCTTTGGGGGAGCTCCTACAATGAGCAGTTCTTC. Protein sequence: CASFLWGSSYNEQFF. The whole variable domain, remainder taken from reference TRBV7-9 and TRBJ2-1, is DTGVSQNPRHKITKRGQNVTFRCDPISEHNRLYWYRQTLGQGPEFLTYFQNEAQLEKSRLLSDRFSAERPKGSFSTLEIQRTEQGDSAMYLCASFLWGSSYNEQFFGPGTRLTVL.

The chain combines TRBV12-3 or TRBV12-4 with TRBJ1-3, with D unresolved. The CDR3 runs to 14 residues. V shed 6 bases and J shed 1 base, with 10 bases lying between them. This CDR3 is CASSFRRSGNTIYF. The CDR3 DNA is TGTGCCAGCAGCTTTAGGAGATCTGGAAACACCATATATTTT.

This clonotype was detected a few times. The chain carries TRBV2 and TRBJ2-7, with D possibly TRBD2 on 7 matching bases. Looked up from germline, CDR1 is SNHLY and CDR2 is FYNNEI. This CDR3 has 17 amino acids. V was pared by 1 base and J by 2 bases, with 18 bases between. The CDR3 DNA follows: TGTGCCAGCAGTGAAGGTGTTGGGCGGGGGCGCACCTACGAGCAGTACTTC. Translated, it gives CASSEGVGRGRTYEQYF.

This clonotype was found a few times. CDR3 DNA sequence: TGCGCCAGCAGCCAAGATTTAGAGGGCAATGAGCAGTTCTTC. Its protein product is CASSQDLEGNEQFF. The chain links TRBV4-1 to TRBJ2-1; a weak D match, TRBD2 (5 bases). CDR1 is MGHRA, CDR2 YSYEKL, per germline. V lost 0 bases to trimming and J lost 6 bases, with 9 bases between them. CDR3 size: 14 residues.

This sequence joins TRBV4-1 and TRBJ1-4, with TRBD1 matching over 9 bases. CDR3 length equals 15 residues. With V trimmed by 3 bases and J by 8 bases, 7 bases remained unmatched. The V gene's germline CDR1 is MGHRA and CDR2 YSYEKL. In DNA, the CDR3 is TGCGCCAGCAGCCAGGGCCGGGACAGGGAGGAAAAACTGTTTTTT. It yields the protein CASSQGRDREEKLFF.

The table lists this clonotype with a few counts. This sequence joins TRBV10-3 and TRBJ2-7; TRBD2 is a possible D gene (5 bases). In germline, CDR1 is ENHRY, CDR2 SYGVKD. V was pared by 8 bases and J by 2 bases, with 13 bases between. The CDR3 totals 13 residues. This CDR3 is CAIADFNPYEQYF. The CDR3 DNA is TGTGCCATCGCGGACTTCAACCCCTACGAGCAGTACTTC.

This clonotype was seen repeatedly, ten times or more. CDR3 in DNA: TGTGCCAGCAGCCGCGACAGTTCAACTAATGAAAAACTGTTTTTT. Protein product: CASSRDSSTNEKLFF. The chain couples TRBV7-2 to TRBJ1-4; weak D call: TRBD1 (5 bases). The V end was cut by 5 bases, the J end by 0 bases, with 10 bases between. Germline-derived CDR1 and CDR2 are SGHTA and FQGNSA. The CDR3 runs to 15 residues.

CDR3 bases: TGTGCCAGCGGATTGACAGGTTCTCAGCCCCAGCATTTT. It specifies CASGLTGSQPQHF. The rearrangement links TRBV11-1 to TRBJ1-5, with D possibly being TRBD1 (6 bases). The CDR3 runs to 13 residues. The germline gives CDR1 SGHAT, CDR2 FQDESV (reference sequence). V was cut by 8 bases and J by 6 bases, with 14 bases left in between. Looking up the rest from reference TRBV11-1 and TRBJ1-5 gives the full variable domain: EAEVAQSPRYKITEKSQAVAFWCDPISGHATLYWYRQILGQGPELLVQFQDESVVDDSQLPKDRFSAERLKGVDSTLKIQPAELGDSAMYLCASGLTGSQPQHFGDGTRLSIL.

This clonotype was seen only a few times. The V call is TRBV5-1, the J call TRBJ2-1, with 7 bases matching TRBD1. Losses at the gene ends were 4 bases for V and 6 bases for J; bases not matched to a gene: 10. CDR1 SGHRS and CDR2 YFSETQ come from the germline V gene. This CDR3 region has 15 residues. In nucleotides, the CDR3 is TGCGCCAGCAGCCGGTCCGGACAGGAAGTCAATGAGCAGTTCTTC. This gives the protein CASSRSGQEVNEQFF.

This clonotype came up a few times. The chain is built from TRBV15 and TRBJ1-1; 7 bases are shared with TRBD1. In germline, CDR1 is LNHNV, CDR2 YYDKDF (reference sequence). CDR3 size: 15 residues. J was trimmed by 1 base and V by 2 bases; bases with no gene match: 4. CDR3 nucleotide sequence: TGTGCCACCAGCAGAAAGCGACAGGGGAACACTGAAGCTTTCTTT. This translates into CATSRKRQGNTEAFF. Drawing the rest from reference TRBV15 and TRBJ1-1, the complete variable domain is DAMVIQNPRYQVTQFGKPVTLSCSQTLNHNVMYWYQQKSSQAPKLLFHYYDKDFNNEADTPDNFQSRRPNTSFCFLDIRSPGLGDTAMYLCATSRKRQGNTEAFFGQGTRLTVV.

CDR3 loop: CASKGTANTEAFF. The CDR3 DNA sequence: TGTGCCAGCAAGGGGACAGCGAACACTGAAGCTTTCTTT. The rearrangement joins TRBV28 to TRBJ1-1, with TRBD1 identical over 7 bases. V lost 7 bases and J lost 1; bases outside the gene matches: 3. The CDR3 runs to 13 residues. Per the germline V gene, CDR1 is MDHEN and CDR2 is SYDVKM.

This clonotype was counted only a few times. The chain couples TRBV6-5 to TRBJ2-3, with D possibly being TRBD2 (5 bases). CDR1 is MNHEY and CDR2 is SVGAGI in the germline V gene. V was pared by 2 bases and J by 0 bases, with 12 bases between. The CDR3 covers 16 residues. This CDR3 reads CASSYLIGLSTDTQYF. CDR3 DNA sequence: TGTGCCAGCAGTTACCTAATAGGACTTAGCACAGATACGCAGTATTTT.

CDR3 in amino acids: CASSLVWNQELQETQYF. The CDR3, as DNA: TGTGCCAGCAGCTTAGTTTGGAATCAAGAACTCCAAGAGACCCAGTACTTC. The chain combines TRBV7-2 with TRBJ2-5; no clear D gene. The germline V gene encodes CDR1 SGHTA and CDR2 FQGNSA. The V end lost 1 base, the J end lost 1 base, and 16 bases lay between the germline ends. This CDR3 has 17 residues.